One sample yielded the 30 T cell receptor beta chains listed below, sequenced in a study of T cells in Graves' hyperthyroidism and ophthalmopathy. TCR beta CDR3 region amplification was performed from RNA transcripts. With the HTBI primer set, the TCR CDR3 went through a first round of RT-PCR. In TCRdb, the multiplex PCR reads were re-called with MiXCR into one record per CDR3 protein. The sample has approximately 640,000 distinct CDR3 sequences; 45% are singletons. The sequencing sample was made of peripheral blood or thyroid tissue (not recorded which). These receptor sequences come from an adult man with Graves' disease, either hyperthyroidism or ophthalmopathy (not recorded which).

The chain combines TRBV19 with TRBJ1-2, with D uncertain. Trimming took 6 bases from V and 4 from J, leaving 12 bases between them. CDR3 length: 13 residues. Germline V lookup: CDR1 LNHDA, CDR2 SQIVND (reference sequence). CDR3 protein: CASRLQSVYGYTF. CDR3 sequence (DNA): TGTGCCAGTAGGCTCCAGTCCGTCTATGGCTACACCTTC. The entire variable domain, with the rest obtained from reference TRBV19 and TRBJ1-2, is as follows: DGGITQSPKYLFRKEGQNVTLSCEQNLNHDAMYWYRQDPGQGLRLIYYSQIVNDFQKGDIAEGYSVSREKKESFPLTVTSAQKNPTAFYLCASRLQSVYGYTFGSGTRLTVV.

This chain uses TRBV11-2 with TRBJ2-5; D gene unclear. Trimming took off 6 bases at V and 5 bases at J, with 19 bases between the two ends. There are 15 residues in the CDR3. Germline V CDR1 and CDR2: SGHAT, FQNNGV. The CDR3 loop is CASRDRAGTRETQYF. CDR3 DNA: TGTGCCAGCAGAGATCGTGCAGGCACCAGGGAGACCCAGTACTTC.

The chain carries TRBV20-1 and TRBJ2-7; 12 bases fit TRBD2. Germline V gene sequence: CDR1 DFQATT, CDR2 SNEGSKA (reference sequence). The CDR3 runs to 15 residues. J was trimmed by 7 bases and V by 6 bases; bases with no gene match: 13. In DNA, the CDR3 is TGCAGTGCGCCATCTCTAGCGGGAGGGCCTTGGGAGCAGTACTTC. Translating gives CSAPSLAGGPWEQYF.

To note about this clonotype: It may be a read error: a sequence one base away is much more abundant. The chain carries TRBV10-3 and TRBJ1-6; D is uncertain. CDR1 is ENHRY, CDR2 SYGVKD, per germline. This CDR3 has 12 amino acids. V was cut by 10 bases and J by 14 bases, with 18 bases left in between. The CDR3 sequence: CANSTGSRSLHF. CDR3 nucleotide sequence: TGTGCCAACAGCACCGGCTCGAGATCCCTCCACTTT.

The rearrangement uses TRBV10-3 and TRBJ1-2; the D is unclear. The germline CDR1 and CDR2 sequences are ENHRY and SYGVKD. The V end lost 3 bases, the J end lost 4 bases, and 9 bases lay between the germline ends. The CDR3 runs 13 residues. DNA of the CDR3: TGTGCCATCAGTGAAGTGGGGAGCTATGGCTACACCTTC. It translates to CAISEVGSYGYTF.

This chain uses TRBV25-1 with TRBJ1-1; D may be TRBD1 (6 bases). V lost 4 bases and J lost 5, with 17 bases in between. The CDR3 runs to 15 residues. Germline V gene sequence: CDR1 MGHDK, CDR2 SYGVNS. CDR3 nucleotide sequence: TGTGCCAGCAGTGCTTGGACAGCCGGAACGACTGAAGCTTTCTTT. Its translation: CASSAWTAGTTEAFF.

The chain links TRBV2 to TRBJ2-5; 8 bases align to TRBD1. The V and J ends lost 4 bases and 5 bases, in that order; junction bases with no gene match: 6. Germline lookup yields CDR1 SNHLY and CDR2 FYNNEI. CDR3 size: 14 residues. This CDR3 is CASSGQGIGETQYF. The CDR3 coding sequence is TGTGCCAGCAGTGGACAGGGGATTGGGGAGACCCAGTACTTC.

The genes are TRBV7-8 and TRBJ1-4, with a possible D match to TRBD1 (5 bases). V was shortened by 6 bases and J by 10 bases, with 12 bases between the two germline ends. CDR1 and CDR2 (germline): SGHVS, FQNEAQ. The CDR3 runs 12 residues. The CDR3 DNA reads as TGTGCCAGCAGGGCCGGGACGGTAAAACTGTTTTTT. The encoded protein is CASRAGTVKLFF.

The rearrangement uses TRBV20-1 and TRBJ2-7; possibly TRBD1 or TRBD2 for D (5 bases each). Germline assignment: CDR1 DFQATT and CDR2 SNEGSKA (reference sequence). CDR3 length equals 15 residues. The V gene lost 0 bases and the J gene lost 3 bases, with 15 bases spanning the gap. The CDR3 DNA sequence: TGCAGTGCTAGAGATGCCGGCGGTGGGGGCTACGAGCAGTACTTC. This translates into CSARDAGGGGYEQYF.

The chain has TRBV29-1 and TRBJ1-5; D remains unclear. Trimming shortened V by 8 bases and J by 5 bases, and 13 bases separated the two germline ends. The germline CDR1 and CDR2 sequences are SQVTM and ANQGSEA. This CDR3 has 12 amino acids. The CDR3 here is CSSSGIYQPQHF. CDR3 nucleotides: TGCAGCAGTTCCGGGATATATCAGCCCCAGCATTTT.

The V gene is TRBV5-1, the J gene TRBJ1-5, with D possibly being TRBD1 (6 bases). The CDR3 runs to 16 residues. The germline V gene encodes CDR1 SGHRS and CDR2 YFSETQ. Trimming left V 0 bases short and J 3 bases short, with 13 bases between. CDR3 protein: CASSLDGGPSNQPQHF. The CDR3 coding sequence is TGCGCCAGCAGCTTGGACGGGGGGCCTTCCAATCAGCCCCAGCATTTT.

The chain carries TRBV7-2 and TRBJ1-5, with 7 bases fitting TRBD1. The V segment lost 3 bases and the J segment 5 bases; nucleotides outside the gene matches: 7. Germline CDR1 and CDR2: SGHTA and FQGNSA. The CDR3 covers 15 residues. CDR3 in DNA: TGTGCCAGCAGCTTCAGACAGGGTGGCTATCAGCCCCAGCATTTT. Translation gives CASSFRQGGYQPQHF.

This clonotype was recorded at least ten times. The junction departs from the called germline gene at one end, perhaps through a read error. CDR3 sequence: CASSSSGAYEQYF. For the CDR3, the DNA is TGCGCCAGCAGCTCGAGCGGGGCCTACGAGCAGTACTTC. This rearrangement joins TRBV7-9 to TRBJ2-7; 7 nucleotides align to TRBD2. The CDR3 spans 13 residues. Germline values: CDR1 SEHNR, CDR2 FQNEAQ (reference sequence).

The table lists this clonotype with many counts. This rearrangement joins TRBV7-9 to TRBJ1-1, with D unresolved. Per the germline V gene, CDR1 is SEHNR and CDR2 is FQNEAQ (reference sequence). The CDR3 is 14 amino acids. V lost 0 bases to trimming and J lost 6 bases, with 11 bases between them. The CDR3, as DNA: TGTGCCAGCAGCTTAGCCCATGGATATGCTGAAGCTTTCTTT. This translates into CASSLAHGYAEAFF.

This clonotype occurred many times. The rearrangement joins TRBV29-1 to TRBJ1-5, with 7 positions matching TRBD1. V lost 8 bases to trimming and J lost 1 base; unmatched junction nucleotides: 8. Germline V gives CDR1 SQVTM, CDR2 ANQGSEA. The CDR3 has 14 amino acids. Here the CDR3 DNA reads TGCAGCATTGCGACAGGGAAAAGCAATCAGCCCCAGCATTTT. Its translation: CSIATGKSNQPQHF.

The rearrangement links TRBV7-8 to TRBJ2-7, with D hard to call. CDR3 length: 14 amino acids. CDR1 is SGHVS, CDR2 FQNEAQ, per germline. Trimming stripped 5 bases from V and 2 bases from J, with 13 bases between. CDR3 DNA sequence: TGTGCCAGCAGCCAAGACTGGACCACCTACGAGCAGTACTTC. It encodes CASSQDWTTYEQYF.

The genes are TRBV7-2 and TRBJ2-7; 11 positions agree with TRBD2. Germline V gene data show CDR1 as SGHTA and CDR2 as FQGNSA. The CDR3 contains 15 residues. V gave up 4 bases and J gave up 3 bases; unmatched junction bases: 5. CDR3 nucleotides: TGTGCCAGCAGCTCACCTCTAGCGGGGGGCTACGAGCAGTACTTC. Its protein product is CASSSPLAGGYEQYF.

This clonotype was recorded a few times. This chain connects TRBV11-3 to TRBJ1-4; no reliable D call. CDR3 length: 14 residues. The germline V gene has CDR1 SGHNT and CDR2 YENEEA. V was trimmed by 3 bases and J by 5 bases, leaving 10 bases between them. DNA for the CDR3: TGTGCCAGCAGCTTTTCGGCGTTCAATGAAAAACTGTTTTTT. It specifies CASSFSAFNEKLFF.

The V and J genes are TRBV5-4 and TRBJ1-3; TRBD1 agrees at 10 bases. V dropped 6 bases and J dropped 5; count of bases not matched to a gene: 5. Germline assignment: CDR1 SGHNT and CDR2 YYREEE (reference sequence). The CDR3 has 14 residues. CDR3 amino acids: CASILTGGRNTIYF. Here the CDR3 DNA reads TGTGCCAGCATTTTGACAGGGGGCCGAAACACCATATATTTT.

V usage is TRBV7-9 and J usage is TRBJ2-7; TRBD2 matches at 8 bases. The CDR3 covers 14 residues. Germline CDR1 SEHNR, CDR2 FQNEAQ (reference sequence). Germline trimming cut 5 bases from V and 1 base from J; bases unmatched to any gene: 4. CDR3 protein: CASSTREGSYEQYF. The CDR3, as DNA: TGTGCCAGCAGCACCCGGGAGGGGTCCTACGAGCAGTACTTC.

The rearrangement uses TRBV19 and TRBJ2-5, with 9 nucleotides matching TRBD1. J was trimmed by 0 bases and V by 5 bases; bases with no gene match: 4. Germline V gives CDR1 LNHDA, CDR2 SQIVND (reference sequence). The length of the CDR3 is 15 residues. The CDR3 protein is CASSADRGDQETQYF. The CDR3 DNA sequence: TGTGCCAGTAGTGCGGACAGGGGCGACCAAGAGACCCAGTACTTC.

V is TRBV10-3 and J is TRBJ1-6; the D gene is possibly TRBD1 (5 bases). Germline loops: CDR1 ENHRY, CDR2 SYGVKD. The CDR3 is 13 residues long. V lost 0 bases and J lost 18, with 15 bases in between. The CDR3, as DNA: TGTGCCATCAGTGAGTCGACGGGGCTACCAGGCCACTTT. Protein: CAISESTGLPGHF.

There are many counts of this clonotype. This chain connects TRBV7-2 to TRBJ1-2; D gene ambiguous. The germline V and J ends were trimmed by 7 bases and 3 bases, with 12 bases remaining between them. The CDR3 length is 13 residues. Germline-derived CDR1 and CDR2 are SGHTA and FQGNSA. The CDR3 DNA follows: TGTGCCAGCACCGTCAACGGGGACTATGGCTACACCTTC. Translating gives CASTVNGDYGYTF.

This clonotype has just a few counts. This chain links TRBV9 with TRBJ1-5, with a possible D match to TRBD1 (6 bases). This CDR3 is 14 amino acids long. CDR1 is SGDLS, CDR2 YYNGEE, per germline. V was clipped by 0 bases and J by 7 bases, with 11 bases between them. The CDR3 region has the DNA TGTGCCAGCAGCGTAGGCCCCCAGGGGCAGCCCCAGCATTTT. Its protein product is CASSVGPQGQPQHF.

This rearrangement joins TRBV20-1 to TRBJ2-7; 15 bases fit TRBD2. CDR3 size: 15 residues. V was pared by 6 bases and J by 5 bases, with 8 bases of the junction left unmatched. The germline V gene encodes CDR1 DFQATT and CDR2 SNEGSKA (reference sequence). This CDR3 reads CSARGTSGGHNEQYF. In DNA form, the CDR3 reads TGCAGTGCGCGAGGGACTAGCGGGGGGCATAACGAGCAGTACTTC.

DNA of the CDR3: TGTGCCAGCAGAGGACTAGCGGGGGGTACAGGTGAAGCTTTCTTT. Protein: CASRGLAGGTGEAFF. The chain recombines TRBV7-9 with TRBJ1-1, with D possibly TRBD1 on 5 matching bases. V was pared by 6 bases and J by 7 bases, with 21 bases between. The CDR3 is 15 amino acids. CDR1 is SEHNR, CDR2 FQNEAQ, per germline (reference sequence).

This clonotype was seen only a few times. The gene calls are TRBV5-1 and TRBJ2-2; TRBD1 agrees at 7 bases. The V and J ends lost 6 bases and 4 bases, in that order; junction bases with no gene match: 6. The germline CDR1 and CDR2 sequences are SGHRS and YFSETQ. The CDR3 extends over 14 amino acids. The DNA for the CDR3 is TGCGCCAGCACGGGACAGTCGTTCACCGGGGAGCTGTTTTTT. Translating it yields CASTGQSFTGELFF.

This clonotype was detected only a few times. The V gene is TRBV19, the J gene TRBJ1-5; the D is unclear. The germline V gene has CDR1 LNHDA and CDR2 SQIVND (reference sequence). The CDR3 is 15 amino acids. Trimming left V 5 bases short and J 2 bases short, with 13 bases between. The CDR3 region has the DNA TGTGCCAGTAGTGCCCGCAAAAGGGGCAATCAGCCCCAGCATTTT. This translates into CASSARKRGNQPQHF.

This chain uses TRBV2 with TRBJ1-5; D call uncertain. V was cut by 4 bases and J by 6 bases, with 10 bases left in between. Germline CDR1 reads SNHLY; CDR2 reads FYNNEI. CDR3 size: 13 residues. The CDR3 DNA reads as TGTGCCAGCAGTGTCTTGAGTTCTCAGCCCCAGCATTTT. Translated, it gives CASSVLSSQPQHF.

J is TRBJ1-2 and V is TRBV9; D possibly corresponds to TRBD1 (5 bases). The V gene lost 0 bases and the J gene lost 5 bases, with 17 bases spanning the gap. Germline CDR1 reads SGDLS; CDR2 reads YYNGEE. The CDR3 loop spans 16 amino acids. In DNA, the CDR3 is TGTGCCAGCAGCGTAGGATTCGCTGGGACGGCATATGGCTACACCTTC. Translation: CASSVGFAGTAYGYTF.